The entry that follows covers one T cell receptor (beta chain) sequence. Its cognate antigen is unknown. Reanalyzing the 5' RACE reads, TCRdb keeps one entry per CDR3 protein, without DNA. The sample's table shows fewer than 450,000 distinct CDR3 sequences. This sample is part of a study of monozygotic twins with inflammatory bowel disease. Study conclusions and caveats: The co-twins with IBD showed lower TCRbeta diversity (inverse Simpson) than their healthy siblings.

CDR1 is LGHNA, CDR2 YSLEER, per germline. The CDR3 spans 15 residues. Sequences were obtained from blood. This chain joins TRBV4-3 and TRBJ2-7; TCRdb lists TRBD2, though no DNA is available to test this call. The receptor comes from a human donor with ulcerative colitis or Crohn's disease, or a healthy co-twin of an affected twin (not recorded which). CDR3 amino acids: CASSLSDSRSNEQYF.